The clone carrying this T cell receptor beta chain occurred a few times. The antigen is undetermined. This sample stems from a study of beta chain features in type 1 diabetes. General study results and limits: There was no resolution here of whether HLA type influences TCRB rearrangement. A potential PCR bias toward shorter templates would be equal in patient and control samples. Shortening that was moderate but significant affected the TCRB CDR3s of Type 1 diabetes patients in all four CD4+ subsets.

Germline lookup yields CDR1 MDHEN and CDR2 SYDVKM. J lost 8 bases, V lost 6 bases, and 12 bases had no gene match. The CDR3 length is 15 residues. Of the isolated RNA, all was reverse transcribed, and so the sequenced material was expressed TCRB transcripts. Sequenced by immunoSEQ multiplex PCR; TCRdb stores in-frame clones only, minus some. The table includes 240,000 or so clones, roughly 20% detected once. The genes are TRBV28 and TRBJ2-1, with TRBD2 matching 8 bases. The receptor's source is a woman aged 40 to 50 with type 1 diabetes. Sequenced: naive CD4+ T cells from blood. The CDR3, as DNA: TGTGCCAGCAGCCCTAGCCTAGCGGGTCAGGATGAGCAGTTCTTC. Its translation: CASSPSLAGQDEQFF.